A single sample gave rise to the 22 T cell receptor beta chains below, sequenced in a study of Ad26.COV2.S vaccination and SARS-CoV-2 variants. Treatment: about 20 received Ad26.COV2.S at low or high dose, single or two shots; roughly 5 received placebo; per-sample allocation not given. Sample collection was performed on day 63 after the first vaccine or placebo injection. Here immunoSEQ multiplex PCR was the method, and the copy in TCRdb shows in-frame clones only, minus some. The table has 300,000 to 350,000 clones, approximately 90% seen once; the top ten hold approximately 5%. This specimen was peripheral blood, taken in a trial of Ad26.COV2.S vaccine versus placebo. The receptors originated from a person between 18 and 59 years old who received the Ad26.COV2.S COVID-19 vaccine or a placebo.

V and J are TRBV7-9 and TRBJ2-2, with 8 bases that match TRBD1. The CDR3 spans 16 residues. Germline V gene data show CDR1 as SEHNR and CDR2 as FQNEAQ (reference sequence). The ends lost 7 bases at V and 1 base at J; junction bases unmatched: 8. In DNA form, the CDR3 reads TGTGCCAGCAACCACCAGGGGGCGAGGAACACCGGGGAGCTGTTTTTT. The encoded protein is CASNHQGARNTGELFF.

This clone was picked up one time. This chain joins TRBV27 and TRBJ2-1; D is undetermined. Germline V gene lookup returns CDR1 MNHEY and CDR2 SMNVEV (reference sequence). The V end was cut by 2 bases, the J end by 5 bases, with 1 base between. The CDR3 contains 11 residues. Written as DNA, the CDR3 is TGTGCCAGCAGTTTAAACAATGAGCAGTTCTTC. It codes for CASSLNNEQFF.

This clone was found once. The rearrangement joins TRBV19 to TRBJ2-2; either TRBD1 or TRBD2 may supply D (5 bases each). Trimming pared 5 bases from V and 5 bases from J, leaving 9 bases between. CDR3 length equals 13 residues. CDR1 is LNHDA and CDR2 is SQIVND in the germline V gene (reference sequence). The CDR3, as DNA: TGTGCCAGTAGTCTTTGGGGGACCGGGGAGCTGTTTTTT. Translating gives CASSLWGTGELFF.

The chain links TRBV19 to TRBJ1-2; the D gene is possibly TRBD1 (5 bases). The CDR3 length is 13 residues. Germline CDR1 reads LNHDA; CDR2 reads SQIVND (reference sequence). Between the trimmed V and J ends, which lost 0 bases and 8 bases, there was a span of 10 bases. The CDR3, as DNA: TGTGCCAGTAGTATAGACGGGGGAAGCGGCTACACCTTC. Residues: CASSIDGGSGYTF. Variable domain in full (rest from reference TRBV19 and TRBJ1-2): DGGITQSPKYLFRKEGQNVTLSCEQNLNHDAMYWYRQDPGQGLRLIYYSQIVNDFQKGDIAEGYSVSREKKESFPLTVTSAQKNPTAFYLCASSIDGGSGYTFGSGTRLTVV.

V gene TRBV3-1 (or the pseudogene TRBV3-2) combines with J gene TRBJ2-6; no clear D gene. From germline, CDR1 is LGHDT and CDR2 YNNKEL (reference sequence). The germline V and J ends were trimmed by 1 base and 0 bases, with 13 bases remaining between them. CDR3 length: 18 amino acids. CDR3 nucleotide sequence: TGTGCCAGCAGCCAAGCGTTGGTGGGAAGCTCTGGGGCCAACGTCCTGACTTTC. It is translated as CASSQALVGSSGANVLTF.

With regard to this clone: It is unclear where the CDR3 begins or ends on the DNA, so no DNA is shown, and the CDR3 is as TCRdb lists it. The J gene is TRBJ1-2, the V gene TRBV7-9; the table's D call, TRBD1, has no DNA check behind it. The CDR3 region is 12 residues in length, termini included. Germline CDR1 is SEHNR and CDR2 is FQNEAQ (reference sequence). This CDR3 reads CASSWGTGTNTF.

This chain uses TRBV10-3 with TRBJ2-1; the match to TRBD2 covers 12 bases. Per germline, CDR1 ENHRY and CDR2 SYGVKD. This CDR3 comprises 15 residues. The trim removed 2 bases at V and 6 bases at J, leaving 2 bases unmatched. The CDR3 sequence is CAISEGLAGRNEQFF. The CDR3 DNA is TGTGCCATCAGTGAGGGACTAGCGGGACGCAATGAGCAGTTCTTC.

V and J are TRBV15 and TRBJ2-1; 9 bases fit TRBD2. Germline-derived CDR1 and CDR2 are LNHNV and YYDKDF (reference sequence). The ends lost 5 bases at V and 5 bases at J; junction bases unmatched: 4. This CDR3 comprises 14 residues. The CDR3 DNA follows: TGTGCCACCAGCGCGCGGGGGGGAAACAATGAGCAGTTCTTC. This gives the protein CATSARGGNNEQFF.

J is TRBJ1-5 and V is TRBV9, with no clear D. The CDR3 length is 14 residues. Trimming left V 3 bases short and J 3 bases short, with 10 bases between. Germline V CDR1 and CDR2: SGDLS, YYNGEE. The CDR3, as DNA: TGTGCCAGCAGCGCGGACGGAATCAATCAGCCCCAGCATTTT. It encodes CASSADGINQPQHF.

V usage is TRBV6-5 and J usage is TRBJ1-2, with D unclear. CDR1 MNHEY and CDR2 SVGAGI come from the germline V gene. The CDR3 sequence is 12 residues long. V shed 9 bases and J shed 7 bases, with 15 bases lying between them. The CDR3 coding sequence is TGTGCCAGTTGGACTCAGGCCCGTGGCTACACCTTC. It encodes CASWTQARGYTF.

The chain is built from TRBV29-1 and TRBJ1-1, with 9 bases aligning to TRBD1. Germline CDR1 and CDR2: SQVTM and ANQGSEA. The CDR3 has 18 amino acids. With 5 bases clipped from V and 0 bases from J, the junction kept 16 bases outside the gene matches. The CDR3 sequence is CSVIRPGQGRRMNTEAFF. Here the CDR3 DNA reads TGCAGCGTTATTAGACCCGGACAGGGGAGAAGGATGAACACTGAAGCTTTCTTT.

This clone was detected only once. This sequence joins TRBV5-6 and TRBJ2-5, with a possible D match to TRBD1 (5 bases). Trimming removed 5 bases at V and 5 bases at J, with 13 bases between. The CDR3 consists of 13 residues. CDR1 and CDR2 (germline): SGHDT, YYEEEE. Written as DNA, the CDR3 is TGTGCCAGCAGTCAGCGACAGTGGGAGACCCAGTACTTC. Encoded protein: CASSQRQWETQYF.

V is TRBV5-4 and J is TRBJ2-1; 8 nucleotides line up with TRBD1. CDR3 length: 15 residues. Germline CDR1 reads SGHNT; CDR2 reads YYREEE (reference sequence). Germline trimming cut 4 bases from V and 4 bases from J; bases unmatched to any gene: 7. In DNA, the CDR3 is TGTGCCAGCAGCCGTCAAGGACAGGGTTACAATGAGCAGTTCTTC. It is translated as CASSRQGQGYNEQFF.

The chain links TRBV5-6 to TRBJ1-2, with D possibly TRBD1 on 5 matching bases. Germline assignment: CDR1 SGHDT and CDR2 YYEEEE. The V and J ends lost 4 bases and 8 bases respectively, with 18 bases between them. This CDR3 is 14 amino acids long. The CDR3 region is CASSNPGRGRGYTF. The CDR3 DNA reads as TGTGCCAGCAGCAACCCGGGGCGGGGCCGAGGCTACACCTTC.

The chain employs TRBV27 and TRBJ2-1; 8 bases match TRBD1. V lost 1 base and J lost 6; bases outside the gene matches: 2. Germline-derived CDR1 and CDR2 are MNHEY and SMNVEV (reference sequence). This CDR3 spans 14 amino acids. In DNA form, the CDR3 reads TGTGCCAGCAGTTTATGGACAGGGACCAATGAGCAGTTCTTC. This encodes CASSLWTGTNEQFF.

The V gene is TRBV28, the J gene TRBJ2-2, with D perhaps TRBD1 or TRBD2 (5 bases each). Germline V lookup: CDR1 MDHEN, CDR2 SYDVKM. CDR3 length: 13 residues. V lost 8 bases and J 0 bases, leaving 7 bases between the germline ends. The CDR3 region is CASGTANTGELFF. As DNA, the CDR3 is TGTGCCAGCGGGACGGCGAACACCGGGGAGCTGTTTTTT. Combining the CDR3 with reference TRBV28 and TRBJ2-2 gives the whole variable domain DVKVTQSSRYLVKRTGEKVFLECVQDMDHENMFWYRQDPGLGLRLIYFSYDVKMKEKGDIPEGYSVSREKKERFSLILESASTNQTSMYLCASGTANTGELFFGEGSRLTVL.

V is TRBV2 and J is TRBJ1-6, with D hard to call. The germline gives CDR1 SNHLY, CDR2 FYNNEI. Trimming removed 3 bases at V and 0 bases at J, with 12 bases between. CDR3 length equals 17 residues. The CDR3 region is CASSDDPRSSYNSPLHF. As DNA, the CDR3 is TGTGCCAGCAGTGATGACCCCAGAAGCTCCTATAATTCACCCCTCCACTTT.

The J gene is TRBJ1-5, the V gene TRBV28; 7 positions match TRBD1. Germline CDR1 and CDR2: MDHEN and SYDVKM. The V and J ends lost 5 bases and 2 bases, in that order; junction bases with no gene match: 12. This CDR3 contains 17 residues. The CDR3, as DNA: TGTGCCAGCAGTCCCCTCCTTACAGGGGCGGGCAATCAGCCCCAGCATTTT. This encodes CASSPLLTGAGNQPQHF.

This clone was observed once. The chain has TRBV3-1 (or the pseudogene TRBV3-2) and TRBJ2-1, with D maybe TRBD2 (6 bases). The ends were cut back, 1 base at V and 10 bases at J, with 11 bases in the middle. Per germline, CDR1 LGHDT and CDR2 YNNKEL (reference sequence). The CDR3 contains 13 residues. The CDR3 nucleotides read TGTGCCAGCAGCCAAGCCCGGGCGGGAGAGCAGTTCTTC. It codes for CASSQARAGEQFF.

The CDR3 DNA reads as TGTGCCAGCAGCTTGGGACAGGGAGACAATTCACCCCTCCACTTT. Its protein is CASSLGQGDNSPLHF. V and J are TRBV5-4 and TRBJ1-6, with 7 bases identical to TRBD1. This CDR3 is 15 amino acids long. Per germline, CDR1 SGHNT and CDR2 YYREEE (reference sequence). Trimming took 0 bases from V and 7 from J; bases not matched to a gene: 4.

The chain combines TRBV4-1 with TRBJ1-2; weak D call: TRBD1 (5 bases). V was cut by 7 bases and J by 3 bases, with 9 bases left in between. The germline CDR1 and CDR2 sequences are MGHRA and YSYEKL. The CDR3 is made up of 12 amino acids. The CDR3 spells CASTGRDYGYTF. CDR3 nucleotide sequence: TGCGCCAGCACAGGCAGGGACTATGGCTACACCTTC.

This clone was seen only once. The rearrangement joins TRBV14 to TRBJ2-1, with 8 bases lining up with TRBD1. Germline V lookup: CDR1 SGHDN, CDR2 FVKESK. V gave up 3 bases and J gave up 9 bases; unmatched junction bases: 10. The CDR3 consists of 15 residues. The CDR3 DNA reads TGTGCCAGCAGCCAGTACAGGACAGGGTTGGGTGAGCAGTTCTTC. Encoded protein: CASSQYRTGLGEQFF. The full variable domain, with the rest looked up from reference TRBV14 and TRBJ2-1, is EAGVTQFPSHSVIEKGQTVTLRCDPISGHDNLYWYRRVMGKEIKFLLHFVKESKQDESGMPNNRFLAERTGGTYSTLKVQPAELEDSGVYFCASSQYRTGLGEQFFGPGTRLTVL.